This T cell receptor (beta chain) was profiled in a study of technical replicates of blood from four donors. Measured with immunoSEQ multiplex PCR; TCRdb has only the in-frame clones, and not every one. This sample has about 70,000 clones, with roughly 98% found just once. V lost 5 bases and J 8 bases, leaving 12 bases between the germline ends. Germline V gene lookup returns CDR1 MNHEY and CDR2 SMNVEV (reference sequence). This CDR3 is 13 amino acids long. V is TRBV27 and J is TRBJ1-4; D gene unclear. The sequence came from a human donor in good health. The sample taken for sequencing was T cells isolated from PBMCs. DNA of the CDR3: TGTGCCAGCAGTCCTAACCCCTACGAAAAACTGTTTTTT. Protein sequence: CASSPNPYEKLFF.